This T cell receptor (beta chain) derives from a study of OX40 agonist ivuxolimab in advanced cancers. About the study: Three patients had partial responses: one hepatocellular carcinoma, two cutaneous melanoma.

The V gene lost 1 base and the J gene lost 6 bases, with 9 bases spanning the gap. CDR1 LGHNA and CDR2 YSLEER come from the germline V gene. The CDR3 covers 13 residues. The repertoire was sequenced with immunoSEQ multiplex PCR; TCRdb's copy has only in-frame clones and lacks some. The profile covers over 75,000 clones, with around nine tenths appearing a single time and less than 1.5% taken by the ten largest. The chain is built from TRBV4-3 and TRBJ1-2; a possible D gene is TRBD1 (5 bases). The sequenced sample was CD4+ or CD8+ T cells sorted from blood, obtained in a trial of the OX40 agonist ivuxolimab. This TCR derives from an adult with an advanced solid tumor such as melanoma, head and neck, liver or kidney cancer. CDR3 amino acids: CASSQGQGDGYTF. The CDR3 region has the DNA TGCGCCAGCAGCCAAGGGCAGGGTGATGGCTACACCTTC.